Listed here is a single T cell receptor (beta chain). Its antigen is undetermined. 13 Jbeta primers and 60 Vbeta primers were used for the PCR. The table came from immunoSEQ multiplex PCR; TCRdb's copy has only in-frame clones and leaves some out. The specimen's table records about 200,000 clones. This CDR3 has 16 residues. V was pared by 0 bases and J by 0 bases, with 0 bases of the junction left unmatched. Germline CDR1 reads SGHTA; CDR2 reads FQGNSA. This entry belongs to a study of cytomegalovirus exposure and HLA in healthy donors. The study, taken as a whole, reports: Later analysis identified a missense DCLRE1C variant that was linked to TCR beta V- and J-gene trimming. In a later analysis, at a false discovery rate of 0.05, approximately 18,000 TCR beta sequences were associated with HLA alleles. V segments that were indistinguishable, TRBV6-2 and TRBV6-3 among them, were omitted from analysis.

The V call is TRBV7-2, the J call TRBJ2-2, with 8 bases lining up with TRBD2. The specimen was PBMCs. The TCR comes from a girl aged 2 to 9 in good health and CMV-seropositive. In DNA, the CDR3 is TGTGCCAGCAGCTTAGCTAGCGGGGCGAACACCGGGGAGCTGTTTTTT. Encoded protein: CASSLASGANTGELFF.